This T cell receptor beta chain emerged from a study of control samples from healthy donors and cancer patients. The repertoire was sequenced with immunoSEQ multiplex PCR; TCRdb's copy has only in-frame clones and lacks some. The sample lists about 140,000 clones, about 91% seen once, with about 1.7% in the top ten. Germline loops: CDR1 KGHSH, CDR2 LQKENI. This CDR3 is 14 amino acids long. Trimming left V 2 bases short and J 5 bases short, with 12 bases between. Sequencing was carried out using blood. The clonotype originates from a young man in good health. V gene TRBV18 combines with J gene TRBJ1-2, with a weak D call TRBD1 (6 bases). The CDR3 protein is CASSPEGVPYGYTF. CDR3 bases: TGTGCCAGCTCACCAGAGGGGGTCCCTTATGGCTACACCTTC.